This T cell receptor (beta chain) stems from a study of T cells after yellow fever vaccination. Overall study context: Where fractions had low cell numbers, libraries were prepared from them with the SMART-Seq v4 Ultra Low Input RNA kit.

Germline CDR1 is SGHAT and CDR2 is FQNNGV. CDR3 length: 11 amino acids. V lost 5 bases to trimming and J lost 12 bases, with 11 bases between them. General study points: Post-booster repertoires contained most primary-vaccination clones again (roughly 97% CD4, 88% CD8).

A single record per CDR3 protein comes from TCRdb applying MiXCR to the 5' RACE reads. Among hundreds of thousands of distinct CDR3 sequences listed, 9% to 15% were seen once. In the case of this clonotype: Its antigen is undetermined.

The sequence was obtained from a man aged 30 to 39 who received the YFV17D yellow fever vaccine. This specimen consisted of PBMCs, obtained on the day of the yellow fever booster vaccination. This chain joins TRBV11-2 and TRBJ2-1; D is ambiguous. The CDR3 bases are TGTGCCAGCAGCCTCTTAGTGGGGCAGTTCTTC. Residues: CASSLLVGQFF.